The clone carrying this T cell receptor beta chain came up once. CDR3 size: 13 residues. Trimming at V came to 7 bases and at J to 8 bases, leaving 10 bases not matched to a gene. CDR1 MDHEN and CDR2 SYDVKM come from the germline V gene. Libraries were prepared by immunoSEQ multiplex PCR; TCRdb keeps only in-frame clonotypes and omits some of them. The sample consists of roughly 170,000 clones, over 85% of them appearing once. This record comes from a study of control samples from healthy donors and cancer patients. The genes are TRBV28 and TRBJ1-2; 7 bases agree with TRBD1. This receptor was obtained from a man aged 18 to 29 in good health. Sequenced input: blood. CDR3 loop: CASTKKGARGYTF. CDR3 nucleotide sequence: TGTGCCAGCACTAAGAAGGGGGCGCGAGGCTACACCTTC.